Detailed here is one T cell receptor (beta chain). This sample is part of a study of blood T cell repertoires in COVID-19. The wider study: PBMCs, B-cell-depleted T cells, or T cells were the source of the cDNA or gDNA that made up the material.

The study recruited people aged about 18 to 90 years across about 25 US areas. Membership in each cohort depended on participant-reported clinical history. CDR3 size: 12 residues. Per germline, CDR1 SNHLY and CDR2 FYNNEI. Trimming pared 4 bases from V and 8 bases from J, leaving 9 bases between. In the study's own analysis: Amplification from reference gene primers served as the basis for estimated nucleated cell counts. Generated by immunoSEQ multiplex PCR, the TCRdb table keeps only in-frame clones and is missing some. The V and J calls and the clone size are those of that table, but D and trimming were determined from the DNA. The sample holds about 220,000 clones, 65% to 85% seen once.

Sequenced material: PBMCs or T cells enriched from blood (not recorded which). The rearrangement uses TRBV2 and TRBJ2-1; no reliable D call. The receptor was isolated from a woman aged 60 to 75 who had recovered from COVID-19. In DNA, the CDR3 is TGTGCCAGCAGTGTAGTTTACCATGAGCAGTTCTTC. This encodes CASSVVYHEQFF.